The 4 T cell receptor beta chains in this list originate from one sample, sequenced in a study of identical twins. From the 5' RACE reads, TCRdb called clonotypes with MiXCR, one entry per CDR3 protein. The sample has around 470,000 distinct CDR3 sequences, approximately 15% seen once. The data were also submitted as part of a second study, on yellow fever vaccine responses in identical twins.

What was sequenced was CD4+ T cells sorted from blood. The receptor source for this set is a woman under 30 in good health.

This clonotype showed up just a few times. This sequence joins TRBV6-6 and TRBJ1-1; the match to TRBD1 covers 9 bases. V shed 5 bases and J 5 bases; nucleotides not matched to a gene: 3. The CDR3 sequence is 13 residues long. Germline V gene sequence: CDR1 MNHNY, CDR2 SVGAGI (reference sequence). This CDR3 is CASSAQGATEAFF. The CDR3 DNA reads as TGTGCCAGCAGTGCACAGGGGGCGACTGAAGCTTTCTTT.

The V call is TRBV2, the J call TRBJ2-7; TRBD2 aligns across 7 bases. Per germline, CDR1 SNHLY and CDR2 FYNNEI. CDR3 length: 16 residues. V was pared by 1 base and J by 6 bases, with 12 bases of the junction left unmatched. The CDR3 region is CASSEEGGGGLSEQYF. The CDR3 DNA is TGTGCCAGCAGTGAAGAAGGCGGGGGTGGCCTCAGCGAGCAGTACTTC.

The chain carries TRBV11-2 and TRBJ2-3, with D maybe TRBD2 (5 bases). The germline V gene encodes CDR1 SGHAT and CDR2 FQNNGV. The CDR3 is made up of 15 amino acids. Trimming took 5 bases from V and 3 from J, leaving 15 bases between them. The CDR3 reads CASSRGPVRTDTQYF. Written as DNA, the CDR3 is TGTGCCAGCAGCCGAGGGCCAGTGAGAACAGATACGCAGTATTTT.

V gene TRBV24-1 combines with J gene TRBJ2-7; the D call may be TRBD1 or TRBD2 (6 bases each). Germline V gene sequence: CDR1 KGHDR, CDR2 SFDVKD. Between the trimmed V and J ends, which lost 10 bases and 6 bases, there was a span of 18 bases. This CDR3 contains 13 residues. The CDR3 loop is CATGGLLRSEQYF. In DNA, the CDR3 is TGTGCCACGGGGGGCTTGCTTAGGAGCGAGCAGTACTTC.